The sequence of this T cell receptor beta chain was determined in a study of human T cells and chemical hapten exposure. Looking at the study overall: Small pooled library volume differences mainly caused per-sample TCR yield variation. Study-level findings and limits: DPC sensitization produced no change in TCRs with frequency above 1 in 1000.

This clonotype was seen a handful of times. The antigen remains undetermined. TCRdb reanalysed the RACE reads using MiXCR and keeps one entry per CDR3 protein. Of fewer than 85,000 distinct CDR3 sequences listed, about 9.4% are singletons. Noted time point: patch test 2, 6 weeks after DPC sensitization. Treatment defined: therapeutic diphenylcyclopropenone sensitization with weekly scalp DPC. The CDR3 is made up of 14 amino acids. V was trimmed by 6 bases and J by 0 bases, leaving 11 bases between them. The TCR comes from a woman in her 30s with alopecia areata. Some clones in this sample may be carry-over from other donors' samples. The rearrangement joins TRBV12-3 or TRBV12-4 to TRBJ1-2; tentatively, D is TRBD1 (5 bases). Sequences were derived from whole blood, sampled in connection with sensitization to the hapten diphenylcyclopropenone (DPC). The CDR3 sequence is CASRFGGSNYGYTF. The DNA for the CDR3 is TGTGCCAGCAGGTTTGGGGGGTCTAACTATGGCTACACCTTC.